The 3 T cell receptor beta chains given below trace back to one sample, sequenced in a study of blood T cell repertoires in COVID-19. Clones were sequenced by immunoSEQ multiplex PCR, and TCRdb holds only the in-frame ones, with some missing. The profile shows 150,000 to 200,000 clones, around nine tenths of them singletons. The sequenced material came from peripheral blood. The receptors come from a man aged 40-49 years with active or convalescent COVID-19.

This sequence joins TRBV3-1 (or the pseudogene TRBV3-2) and TRBJ2-7; possible D gene TRBD1, 5 bases. The CDR3 is 14 residues long. Germline values: CDR1 LGHDT, CDR2 YNNKEL (reference sequence). V was pared by 6 bases and J by 7 bases, with 19 bases between. CDR3 nucleotides: TGTGCCAGCAGTCCTAGGCAGGGTCTGGGGGAGCAGTACTTC. It specifies CASSPRQGLGEQYF.

This clone was seen once. This chain links TRBV7-2 with TRBJ2-1; 9 positions agree with TRBD2. J was trimmed by 7 bases and V by 8 bases; bases with no gene match: 12. Germline lookup yields CDR1 SGHTA and CDR2 FQGNSA. This CDR3 region has 15 residues. This CDR3 is CASERGDIRVNEQFF. CDR3 nucleotide sequence: TGTGCCAGCGAGCGGGGGGATATTCGTGTTAATGAGCAGTTCTTC.

The chain recombines TRBV2 with TRBJ1-5; D is perhaps TRBD1 (5 bases). CDR3 length: 15 residues. Germline lookup yields CDR1 SNHLY and CDR2 FYNNEI. V shed 8 bases and J shed 3 bases, with 17 bases lying between them. CDR3 amino acids: CASGRPTASNQPQHF. CDR3 DNA sequence: TGTGCCAGCGGAAGACCGACAGCCTCCAATCAGCCCCAGCATTTT.